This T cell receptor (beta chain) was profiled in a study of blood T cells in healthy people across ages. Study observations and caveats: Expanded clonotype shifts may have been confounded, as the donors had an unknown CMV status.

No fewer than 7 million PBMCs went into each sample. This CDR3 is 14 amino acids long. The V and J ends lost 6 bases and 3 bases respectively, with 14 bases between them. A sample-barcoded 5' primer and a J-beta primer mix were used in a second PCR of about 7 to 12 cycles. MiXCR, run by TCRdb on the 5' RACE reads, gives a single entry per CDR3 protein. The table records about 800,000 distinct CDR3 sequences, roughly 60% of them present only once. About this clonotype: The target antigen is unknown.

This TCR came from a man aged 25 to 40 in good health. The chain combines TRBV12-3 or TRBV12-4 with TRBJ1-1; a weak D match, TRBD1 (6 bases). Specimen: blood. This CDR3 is CASSFRGGDTEAFF. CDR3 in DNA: TGTGCCAGCAGCTTCAGGGGAGGGGACACTGAAGCTTTCTTT.